The present TCR beta chain was sequenced within a study of T cell clones after liver transplantation (dated by TCRdb to between 2018 and 2020). Regarding the study in general: The samples were obtained from ITN030ST, a randomized trial that attempted immunosuppression withdrawal within 2 years after liver transplantation. As an antigen-independent comparator for donor-reactive sequences, third party-reactive TCRbeta sequences were also identified from pre-transplant MLRs. After a pre-transplant mixed lymphocyte reaction, TCRbeta sequencing was used to pinpoint donor-reactive T cell clones, which were subsequently tracked in post-transplant blood. Three of the eight recipients were HCV-positive; the others were transplanted for non-autoimmune, non-viral indications. Blood samples were collected pre-transplant, then pre-randomization ahead of withdrawal, and finally post-randomization once withdrawal had either been completed or failed. The studied cohort comprised 8 liver transplant recipients, 3 classified as tolerant and 5 as non-tolerant. Tolerance meant complete immunosuppression withdrawal for at least one year without liver enzymes rising beyond twice the upper limit of normal. Until randomization at 12-24 months post-transplant, subjects were given standard immunosuppression, with no induction therapy.

This clone showed up just a few times. Its antigen is currently not known. It has no much larger one-base neighbor in the sample; base qualities were not kept. For CDR1 and CDR2, the germline V gene lists LGHNA and YSLEER. Trimming at the junction amounts to 0 bases on V and 7 bases on J, and the germline ends lie 17 bases apart. The CDR3 contains 16 residues, cysteine and phenylalanine counted. Only CDR3 DNA remains: 48 bases, in frame from the first base. High-throughput TCRbeta CDR3 sequencing of frozen genomic DNA was performed by immunoSEQ, with PCR amplification, mapping, bias correction and internal controls included. For the original study's pipeline: Only productive rearrangements were retained, with each unique TCRbeta sequence defined by its CDR3 nucleotide sequence together with its V and J gene. For a sequence to be called donor-reactive, it needed a frequency of at least 0.01% and at least 5-fold expansion in CFSE-low cells compared with unstimulated pre-transplant cells. Per-subject minimum frequency thresholds, based on the lowest-template unstimulated sample, ensured at least 90% detection power. Repertoire turnover was measured by Jensen-Shannon divergence between the top 1000 TCRbeta sequences post- and pre-transplant. Changes in detection of donor-reactive sequences were assessed with two-sided Fisher's exact tests. This is the immuneACCESS table as TCRdb keeps it, with only in-frame sequences that have V and J called. A part of the clones is gone; compared with another copy, unresolved V genes explain less than half, and the rest is unexplained. The D gene and trimming were derived from the DNA, and the V and J assignments and clone size from that table. This sample is represented by roughly 100,000 clones; 80% to 90% of them were singletons. Of the sample, 2.5% to 3% is held by the ten largest clones.

Unstimulated PBMCs, after thawing, were stained for CD3, CD4 and CD8 and then FACS-sorted into CD3+CD4+ and CD3+CD8+ populations. All 8 studied subjects were randomized to withdrawal of immunosuppression. The Qiagen DNeasy Blood and Tissue Kit was used for isolation of genomic DNA. Beyond this particular receptor, the publication reports: Since no allograft tissue specimens were available, donor-reactive T cells may have migrated into the graft instead of being deleted. Conclusions were preliminary, limited by small, heterogeneous patient numbers and non-standardized post-transplant time points. In a couple of subjects, low numbers of available donor cells limited the measurable donor-reactive repertoire. In most of the 8 subjects, circulating donor-reactive CD4 TCRbeta sequences decreased significantly after transplant, regardless of tolerance or HCV status. Once repertoire turnover was taken into account, donor-reactive detection showed a significant reduction for CD4 in 7 of 8 subjects and for CD8 in 8 of 8. A greater decline was seen for donor-reactive sequences than for third party-reactive sequences, suggesting partial antigen-specific deletion unrelated to withdrawal success.

Specimen: CD4+ T cells from blood, collected around 44 months after liver transplant. The rearrangement joined TRBV4-3 to TRBJ2-3, with TRBD2 as a weak D call on 5 bases. This TCR came from a human patient who received a liver transplant. A transplant means some T cells may be of graft donor rather than patient origin. CDR3 reads: CASSQESMGRWNTQYF. The base sequence is TGCGCCAGCAGCCAAGAGAGTATGGGGAGATGGAATACGCAGTATTTT.